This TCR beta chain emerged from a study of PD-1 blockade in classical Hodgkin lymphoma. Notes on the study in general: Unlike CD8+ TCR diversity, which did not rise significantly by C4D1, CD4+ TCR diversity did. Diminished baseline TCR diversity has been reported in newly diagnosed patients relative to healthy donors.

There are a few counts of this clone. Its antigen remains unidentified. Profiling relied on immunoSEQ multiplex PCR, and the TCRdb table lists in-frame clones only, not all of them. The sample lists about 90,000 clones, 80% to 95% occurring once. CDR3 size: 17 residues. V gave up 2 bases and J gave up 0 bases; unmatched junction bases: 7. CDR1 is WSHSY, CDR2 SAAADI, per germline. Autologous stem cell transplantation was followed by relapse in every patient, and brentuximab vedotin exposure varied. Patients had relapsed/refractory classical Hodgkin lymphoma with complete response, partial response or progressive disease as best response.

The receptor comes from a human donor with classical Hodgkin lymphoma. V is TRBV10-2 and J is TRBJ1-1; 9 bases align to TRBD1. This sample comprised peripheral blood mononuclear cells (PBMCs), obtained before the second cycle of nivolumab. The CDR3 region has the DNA TGCGCCAGCAGTGAGAGACAGGGGGTAGGCATGAACACTGAAGCTTTCTTT. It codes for CASSERQGVGMNTEAFF.